This TCR beta chain appears in the sequencing data of a study of blood T cell repertoires in COVID-19. Clones were sequenced by immunoSEQ multiplex PCR, and TCRdb holds only the in-frame ones, with some missing. Counted here are about 300,000 clones, roughly nine tenths occurring once; the ten biggest clones make up around 1.9%. Germline-derived CDR1 and CDR2 are LNHDA and SQIVND (reference sequence). V lost 3 bases to trimming and J lost 0 bases, with 17 bases between them. CDR3 size: 17 residues. A Seattle source enrolled patients during active infection and followed them longitudinally. The gene calls are TRBV19 and TRBJ1-2; a weak D match, TRBD1 (6 bases). The clonotype was recovered from a woman aged 25 to 39 with COVID-19, enrolled during active disease. Sequenced material: peripheral blood. CDR3 residues: CASSIVNFRGSNYGYTF. Here the CDR3 DNA reads TGTGCCAGTAGTATCGTGAATTTCAGGGGATCTAACTATGGCTACACCTTC.